The clone carrying this T cell receptor (beta chain) occurred many times. The antigen is unknown. This sample is part of a study of blood T cells in healthy people across ages. The authors ran a second PCR of about 7 to 11 cycles using a sample-barcoded 5' primer and a J-beta primer mix. TCRdb used MiXCR to reprocess the 5' RACE reads, holding one entry per CDR3 protein. The sample holds about 1,800,000 distinct CDR3 sequences; 28% are singletons and the top ten take roughly 8%. The study, taken as a whole, reports: Whereas aged donors had fewer naive CD4+ cells, long-lived donors had more of them and higher diversity.

The specimen sequenced was blood. The TCR comes from a woman in her 30s in good health.

The CDR3: CASSRPLGAGKNIQYF. In DNA form, the CDR3 reads TGTGCCAGCAGCCGTCCACTAGGAGCGGGTAAAAACATTCAGTACTTC. The chain joins TRBV7-9 to TRBJ2-4, with D possibly TRBD2 on 6 matching bases. Trimming took off 5 bases at V and 4 bases at J, with 18 bases between the two ends. CDR1 is SEHNR, CDR2 FQNEAQ, per germline (reference sequence). The CDR3 is 16 residues long.